Below, 5 T cell receptor beta chains from the same sample are listed, as sequenced in a study of T-cell reconstitution after alpha-beta-depleted transplantation in children. This sample's TCRbeta library carried unique molecular identifier barcodes. MiXCR was run by TCRdb on the PCR reads, yielding one entry per CDR3 protein. This sample has approximately 98,000 distinct CDR3 sequences, with approximately 6.9% found just once. The sequenced sample was PBMCs, mostly from graft donor cells, obtained 360 days after TCRalphabeta/CD19-depleted stem cell transplant. The source of these receptors is a male patient aged 2-15 years who had a stem cell transplant for acute lymphoblastic leukemia, so the T cells may come from the graft donor.

This clonotype was counted many times. This chain links TRBV6-5 with TRBJ1-6, with no clear D. Germline CDR1 reads MNHEY; CDR2 reads SVGAGI. V lost 7 bases, J lost 0 bases, and 10 bases lay in between. The CDR3 consists of 15 residues. The CDR3 sequence is CASKGSYSYNSPLHF. The DNA for the CDR3 is TGTGCCAGCAAAGGCAGCTACTCCTATAATTCACCCCTCCACTTT.

This clonotype was detected only a few times. The chain joins TRBV10-3 to TRBJ1-5, with a tentative D call TRBD1 (6 bases). Trimming shortened V by 3 bases and J by 7 bases, and 16 bases separated the two germline ends. CDR1 and CDR2 from the germline V gene are ENHRY and SYGVKD. CDR3 length: 15 amino acids. The CDR3: CAISDRGRAGQPQHF. The CDR3 DNA reads as TGTGCCATCAGTGATCGGGGGCGCGCGGGACAGCCCCAGCATTTT.

This clonotype was detected many times. This chain joins TRBV27 and TRBJ1-2; the D is unclear. The germline V and J ends were trimmed by 8 bases and 0 bases, with 10 bases remaining between them. CDR1 and CDR2 (germline): MNHEY, SMNVEV (reference sequence). This CDR3 region has 13 residues. The chain's CDR3 is CASSRRPNYGYTF. The CDR3 bases are TGTGCCAGCTCCCGGCGGCCTAACTATGGCTACACCTTC.

This clonotype was seen a handful of times. The chain carries TRBV10-3 and TRBJ2-7, with D perhaps assigned TRBD1 or TRBD2 (5 bases each). V was trimmed by 8 bases and J by 3 bases, leaving 29 bases between them. The CDR3 spans 18 residues. Germline CDR1 is ENHRY and CDR2 is SYGVKD. Here the CDR3 DNA reads TGTGCCATCCCTATCATACCAGATCCGGGACGAACTAACTACGAGCAGTACTTC. This gives the protein CAIPIIPDPGRTNYEQYF.

This clonotype was recorded at least ten times. J is TRBJ1-1 and V is TRBV10-3, with D unresolved. The ends were cut back, 5 bases at V and 4 bases at J, with 17 bases in the middle. CDR1 and CDR2 from the germline V gene are ENHRY and SYGVKD. This CDR3 has 15 residues. CDR3 protein: CAISSTGILPTEAFF. The CDR3, as DNA: TGTGCCATCAGTTCGACCGGGATCCTTCCCACTGAAGCTTTCTTT.